The 32 T cell receptor beta chains presented below share a single source sample, sequenced in a study of monozygotic twins with inflammatory bowel disease. TCRdb derives one entry per CDR3 protein from the 5' RACE reads, leaving out DNA. In total, the table holds about 330,000 distinct CDR3 sequences. Sequenced material: blood. Receptor source: a human donor with ulcerative colitis or Crohn's disease, or a healthy co-twin of an affected twin (not recorded which).

The rearrangement uses TRBV9 and TRBJ2-1; as DNA is missing, the TRBD2 call by TCRdb cannot be tested. There are 14 residues in the CDR3. Germline V gene data show CDR1 as SGDLS and CDR2 as YYNGEE. This CDR3 reads CASSWSGGSNEQFF.

The V and J genes are TRBV5-4 and TRBJ1-6; the TRBD1 assignment by TCRdb is unverifiable without DNA. The CDR3 has 16 amino acids. Germline V CDR1 and CDR2: SGHNT, YYREEE (reference sequence). The chain's CDR3 is CASSLLSGTGDSPLHF.

CDR3 sequence: CSAQRLQSYNEQFF. This rearrangement joins TRBV20-1 to TRBJ2-1. Germline CDR1 reads DFQATT; CDR2 reads SNEGSKA (reference sequence). The CDR3 sequence is 14 residues long.

The V call is TRBV20-1, the J call TRBJ1-5. CDR3 length equals 12 residues. Germline V gives CDR1 DFQATT, CDR2 SNEGSKA (reference sequence). CDR3 sequence: CSARKGQQPQHF.

This sequence joins TRBV20-1 and TRBJ1-1; checking the TCRdb D call of TRBD1 is not possible without DNA. This CDR3 region has 11 residues. The germline CDR1 and CDR2 sequences are DFQATT and SNEGSKA (reference sequence). CDR3 loop: CSAMGTAEAFF.

V is TRBV12-3 or TRBV12-4 and J is TRBJ2-1. The CDR3 extends over 12 amino acids. The CDR3 loop reads CASSFGDNEQFF.

This chain links TRBV20-1 with TRBJ2-7; the D call from TCRdb, TRBD2, cannot be confirmed without DNA. This CDR3 comprises 15 residues. The germline CDR1 and CDR2 sequences are DFQATT and SNEGSKA (reference sequence). CDR3 in amino acids: CSASSGRGSTYEQYF.

The chain links TRBV30 to TRBJ1-6. This CDR3 contains 15 residues. In germline, CDR1 is GTSNPN, CDR2 SVGIG (reference sequence). The CDR3 spells CAWSVGGTYNSPLHF. Together with reference TRBV30 and TRBJ1-6, the CDR3 gives the full variable domain: SQTIHQWPATLVQPVGSPLSLECTVEGTSNPNLYWYRQAAGRGLQLLFYSVGIGQISSEVPQNLSASRPQDRQFILSSKKLLLSDSGFYLCAWSVGGTYNSPLHFGNGTRLTVT.

This sequence joins TRBV11-2 and TRBJ2-1; as DNA is missing, the TRBD1 call by TCRdb cannot be tested. Germline lookup yields CDR1 SGHAT and CDR2 FQNNGV. This CDR3 region has 17 residues. The CDR3 spells CASSLDRGRGAYNEQFF.

The chain links TRBV3-1 to TRBJ2-7; TCRdb names TRBD1, which stays unverified in the absence of DNA. From germline, CDR1 is LGHDT and CDR2 YNNKEL (reference sequence). The CDR3 has 20 amino acids. CDR3 amino acids: CASSSPPGDGAGVRLYEQYF.

This rearrangement joins TRBV28 to TRBJ1-4; TCRdb gives TRBD1 as the D gene, but with no DNA this cannot be confirmed. The CDR3 extends over 14 amino acids. Germline lookup yields CDR1 MDHEN and CDR2 SYDVKM. CDR3 residues: CASSLTGASKKLFF.

V gene TRBV28 combines with J gene TRBJ2-7; TCRdb reports TRBD1, a call that lacks DNA to check it against. Germline V CDR1 and CDR2: MDHEN, SYDVKM. CDR3 size: 16 residues. The CDR3 spells CASRQARGGATYEQYF.

The rearrangement joins TRBV6-2 or TRBV6-3 to TRBJ2-7; no DNA is available, so the TRBD1 call from TCRdb remains unchecked. Per germline, CDR1 MNHEY and CDR2 SVGEGT. The CDR3 is made up of 15 amino acids. CDR3 residues: CASSYSRGGGHEQYF.

Here the CDR3 reads CASSLGWENIQYF. J is TRBJ2-4 and V is TRBV7-2. The CDR3 has 13 residues. Germline values: CDR1 SGHTA, CDR2 FQGNSA.

The chain uses TRBV20-1 and TRBJ2-3; TCRdb's D call, TRBD2, is unchecked because there is no DNA. The germline CDR1 and CDR2 sequences are DFQATT and SNEGSKA (reference sequence). The CDR3 contains 15 residues. The CDR3: CSALGLAGASDTQYF.

The chain is built from TRBV28 and TRBJ1-5; checking the TCRdb D call of TRBD1 is not possible without DNA. Germline loops: CDR1 MDHEN, CDR2 SYDVKM. The CDR3 has 14 amino acids. The CDR3 here is CASSLGQGVQPQHF.

V gene TRBV5-5 combines with J gene TRBJ1-2; TCRdb outputs TRBD1, but without DNA this stays unchecked. The V gene's germline CDR1 is SGHKS and CDR2 YYEKEE (reference sequence). The CDR3 extends over 16 amino acids. Here the CDR3 reads CASSLAVQGGNYGYTF.

The chain links TRBV5-1 to TRBJ2-2; no DNA is available, so the TRBD2 call from TCRdb remains unchecked. Looked up from germline, CDR1 is SGHRS and CDR2 is YFSETQ. This CDR3 region has 16 residues. This CDR3 reads CASSVRGGPSTGELFF. Supplemented by reference TRBV5-1 and TRBJ2-2, the full variable domain reads KAGVTQTPRYLIKTRGQQVTLSCSPISGHRSVSWYQQTPGQGLQFLFEYFSETQRNKGNFPGRFSGRQFSNSRSEMNVSTLELGDSALYLCASSVRGGPSTGELFFGEGSRLTVL.

The chain joins TRBV7-2 to TRBJ2-7; TCRdb's D call of TRBD1 is untestable without DNA. The CDR3 is 15 amino acids. Germline lookup yields CDR1 SGHTA and CDR2 FQGNSA. This chain's CDR3 is CASSLDGDPNYEQYF.

The CDR3 sequence: CASSQLETQYF. This chain links TRBV6-2 or TRBV6-3 with TRBJ2-5. The V gene's germline CDR1 is MNHEY and CDR2 SVGEGT. CDR3 length: 11 amino acids.

The chain links TRBV12-3 or TRBV12-4 to TRBJ2-1; TCRdb picks TRBD1, but there is no DNA to check that call. The CDR3 is made up of 18 amino acids. This chain's CDR3 is CASSFTDRVSLSYNEQFF.

J is TRBJ1-2 and V is TRBV24-1. This CDR3 comprises 12 residues. In germline, CDR1 is KGHDR, CDR2 SFDVKD. The CDR3 sequence: CATSDWSYGYTF.

The chain is built from TRBV5-6 and TRBJ1-1. The CDR3 has 14 residues. Per germline, CDR1 SGHDT and CDR2 YYEEEE. CDR3 region: CASSSREANTEAFF.

The genes are TRBV3-1 and TRBJ1-2; as DNA is missing, the TRBD1 call by TCRdb cannot be tested. The germline gives CDR1 LGHDT, CDR2 YNNKEL (reference sequence). The CDR3 has 14 residues. This CDR3 reads CASSQAATGVGYTF.

The J gene is TRBJ2-1, the V gene TRBV7-2; TCRdb outputs TRBD2, but without DNA this stays unchecked. Looked up from germline, CDR1 is SGHTA and CDR2 is FQGNSA. The CDR3 loop spans 16 amino acids. CDR3 loop: CASSLMAGGLGNEQFF.

The chain uses TRBV10-3 and TRBJ2-5. This CDR3 has 12 residues. Per the germline V gene, CDR1 is ENHRY and CDR2 is SYGVKD. CDR3 protein: CAISESRETQYF.

The rearrangement links TRBV11-2 to TRBJ1-2; TCRdb designates TRBD1, a call that cannot be tested without DNA. CDR1 SGHAT and CDR2 FQNNGV come from the germline V gene. CDR3 length: 18 amino acids. This CDR3 is CASSRGQAYHLANYGYTF.

V and J are TRBV19 and TRBJ2-1; TCRdb designates TRBD1, a call that cannot be tested without DNA. This CDR3 contains 13 residues. From germline, CDR1 is LNHDA and CDR2 SQIVND (reference sequence). This chain's CDR3 is CASSPGGAYEQFF.

The chain employs TRBV28 and TRBJ1-2; the D call of TRBD1 rests on TCRdb alone, since no DNA is present to check it. This CDR3 has 12 residues. Germline V gives CDR1 MDHEN, CDR2 SYDVKM. CDR3 in amino acids: CASSDPSGGNTF.

The CDR3 sequence: CASSPQVANEQFF. The V call is TRBV4-3, the J call TRBJ2-1. The length of the CDR3 is 13 residues. Looked up from germline, CDR1 is LGHNA and CDR2 is YSLEER.

V and J are TRBV30 and TRBJ1-5. Germline V gives CDR1 GTSNPN, CDR2 SVGIG (reference sequence). The length of the CDR3 is 15 residues. The CDR3 sequence: CAWSVPPGDSQPQHF.

The V call is TRBV11-2, the J call TRBJ2-3. The CDR3 totals 11 residues. Germline-derived CDR1 and CDR2 are SGHAT and FQNNGV. CDR3: CASRIGHTQYF.